This TCR beta chain is from a study of blood T cell repertoires in COVID-19. Overall study: Donors in the United States, Italy and Spain gave samples during acute or convalescent COVID-19. T cells, B-cell-depleted T cells, or PBMCs provided the cDNA or gDNA that served as material.

The CDR3 spans 15 residues. Trimming left V 3 bases short and J 0 bases short, with 11 bases between. From germline, CDR1 is KGHSH and CDR2 LQKENI. In the original analysis: Reference gene primer amplification gave nucleated cell count estimates. Profiled with immunoSEQ multiplex PCR; TCRdb holds only in-frame clones, not every one. D and trimming come from the DNA, and the V and J calls and clone size come from that table. The sample holds fewer than 300,000 clones; about 89% are singletons and the top ten take around 10%. The sample comprised peripheral blood. This rearrangement joins TRBV18 to TRBJ1-1; possible D gene TRBD1, 6 bases. This clonotype was sampled from a man in his forties who had recovered from COVID-19. The CDR3 DNA sequence: TGTGCCAGCTCACCGACAGGTACCATGAACACTGAAGCTTTCTTT. Its protein is CASSPTGTMNTEAFF.